Listed here are 3 T cell receptor beta chains from one sample, sequenced in a study of blood T cell repertoires in COVID-19. Assay used: immunoSEQ multiplex PCR; TCRdb lists only in-frame clones, some missing. The sample has about 240,000 clones; roughly 91% are singletons. Material: PBMCs or T cells enriched from blood (not recorded which). These receptor sequences come from a man aged 40-49 years who had recovered from COVID-19.

This chain uses TRBV7-6 with TRBJ2-7; D call uncertain. The ends were cut back, 4 bases at V and 6 bases at J, with 10 bases in the middle. The CDR3 is 12 amino acids. Germline-derived CDR1 and CDR2 are SGHVS and FNYEAQ. Here the CDR3 reads CASSSLAGEQYF. The CDR3 DNA is TGTGCCAGCAGCTCCTTAGCCGGCGAGCAGTACTTC. Filled out from reference TRBV7-6 and TRBJ2-7, the complete variable domain reads GAGVSQSPRYKVTKRGQDVALRCDPISGHVSLYWYRQALGQGPEFLTYFNYEAQQDKSGLPNDRFSAERPEGSISTLTIQRTEQRDSAMYRCASSSLAGEQYFGPGTRLTVT.

The V and J genes are TRBV9 and TRBJ1-2; a possible D gene is TRBD1 (5 bases). CDR1 is SGDLS, CDR2 YYNGEE, per germline. This CDR3 comprises 16 residues. Trimming took off 0 bases at V and 4 bases at J, with 16 bases between the two ends. CDR3: CASSVATDMGPYGYTF. The CDR3 DNA sequence: TGTGCCAGCAGCGTAGCCACGGACATGGGGCCCTATGGCTACACCTTC.

The chain combines TRBV11-2 with TRBJ2-7; 10 bases agree with TRBD1. This CDR3 has 14 residues. Germline loops: CDR1 SGHAT, CDR2 FQNNGV. V shed 4 bases, J shed 5 bases, and the junction held 5 bases outside the gene matches. The DNA for the CDR3 is TGTGCCAGCAGCTCGGGACAGGGGAGCGACGAGCAGTACTTC. Amino acid sequence: CASSSGQGSDEQYF.